Included here is one TCR beta chain sequence, with context. Its antigen remains unidentified. No base quality values were provided; no much bigger clone lies one nucleotide off. Inclusive of the bounding cysteine and phenylalanine, the CDR3 is 13 residues long. Only the CDR3 region is kept as DNA, spanning 39 bases read in frame from base 1. Receptor amplification or capture employed 5' RACE. This sample was sequenced with an Illumina HiSeq 2500. A second roughly 7 to 11 cycle PCR used a sample-barcoded 5' primer and a J-beta primer mix. Each TCR beta cDNA molecule received a unique molecular identifier from a template-switch 5' adaptor carrying 12 random nucleotides. Each sample yielded at least 2.5 million CDR3-containing paired-end reads. First-strand cDNA synthesis was performed from all RNA using the Mint cDNA synthesis kit, with priming by a TRBC-specific oligonucleotide. After uracil-DNA glycosylase treatment, a first 18-cycle PCR used universal primers M1SS and BC2_uni_R on all cDNA. The study's own analysis went as follows. For normalization, 1 million high-quality reads were randomly selected from each sample, with every read carrying a distinct molecular identifier. Reads sharing molecular identifiers were discarded rather than binned into consensus sequences. MiTCR, with a Q25 quality threshold and the strictest error-elimination algorithm, was used for CDR3 identification, clonotype clustering and error correction. A nonparametric unseen species model using Euler transformation provided a lower-bound estimate of total TCR beta diversity. TCRdb cleaned the public reads at Q25 with fastp, built clones with MiXCR and kept in-frame beta chains. Rows merge per CDR3 protein into single entries with the most common DNA and genes. TCRdb, rather than the study authors, made the V and J calls. The sample yields almost 800,000 distinct CDR3 sequences; roughly 60% were counted once. The leading ten clones occupy about 20% of the sample.

This sample is part of a study of blood T cells in healthy people across ages (dated by TCRdb to 2013 to 2016). Looking at the study overall: Template switching captured roughly one uniquely barcoded TCR beta cDNA molecule per two T cells in model experiments. The study measured age-related changes in TCR beta repertoire diversity using deep sequencing normalized with unique cDNA molecular identifiers. Two additional independent replicas of 1 million unique cDNA reads from the same blood draw were analyzed for two donors (one aged 18 to 29 and one aged 80 or older). To avoid experimental bias, donors of different ages were spread randomly across the sequencing lanes. The donors were split into four age groups: young (average 16 years), middle-aged (more than 35), aged (approximately 60) and long-lived (approximately 80).

Summary of the overall study and its limitations: Compared with the aged group, the long-lived group had more naive CD4+ T cells, fewer expanded clones and increased TCR diversity, a pattern suggesting age selection. Because profiling used bulk unsorted PBMCs, naive and antigen-experienced compartments could not be compared conclusively. Observed TCR beta diversity per million T cells fell roughly linearly with age, and a significant reduction was already apparent by age around 40. Because the CMV infection status of the donors was unknown, age-related changes in expanded clonotypes may potentially have been confounded. There was a strong correlation between observed TCR beta diversity and the percentage of naive T cells measured by flow cytometry. Estimates of total diversity based on one million sequenced T cells were regarded as lower bounds and as underestimates.

Donors were 35 to 40 systemically healthy Caucasian individuals from Russia aged about 6 to 100 years. Ten milliliters of peripheral blood were drawn from each donor into EDTA-treated Vacutainer tubes. Ficoll-Paque density-gradient centrifugation was used to isolate PBMCs, with at least 6 million obtained per sample. Trizol reagent was used to extract total RNA from PBMCs, with at least 5.5 micrograms per sample. Naive CD45RAhigh/CD27high T cell percentages were measured by flow cytometry on a PBMC aliquot from every donor. This clonotype was obtained from a man aged 25-40 years in good health. The rearranged chain carries TRBV21-1 and TRBJ1-1; no DNA check was done on the table's D call, TRBD1. TRBV21-1 is annotated as a pseudogene. Sequencing used blood. At the DNA level, the sequence is TGTGCCAGCAGCAAAGGGGACAGGGAGGAGGCTTTCTTT. It encodes CASSKGDREEAFF.